The T cell receptor (beta chain) described here comes from a study of blood T cell repertoires in COVID-19. The germline CDR1 and CDR2 sequences are SGHTA and FQGNSA. Trimming cost V 3 bases and J 3 bases; bases outside gene matches: 7. The CDR3 covers 15 residues. Sequencing was performed with immunoSEQ multiplex PCR; in TCRdb, only in-frame clones are kept and a portion is missing. The repertoire has about 310,000 clones, about 91% of them found once; the top ten carry around a tenth. Sequencing input: PBMCs or T cells enriched from blood (not recorded which). The chain has TRBV7-2 and TRBJ1-1, with 7 positions matching TRBD1. The TCR comes from a woman aged 40 to 55 who had recovered from COVID-19. The CDR3 DNA reads TGTGCCAGCAGCTTCCGGACAGGCGAGGACACTGAAGCTTTCTTT. Protein product: CASSFRTGEDTEAFF.